The T cell receptor beta chain described here comes from a study of blood T cell repertoires in COVID-19. TCRdb's copy holds only in-frame clones and misses some; the assay was immunoSEQ multiplex PCR. The table shows approximately 200,000 clones, with 70% to 90% occurring only once. The V segment lost 5 bases and the J segment 4 bases; nucleotides outside the gene matches: 6. The CDR3 covers 16 residues. Looked up from germline, CDR1 is MDHEN and CDR2 is SYDVKM. Sequences were obtained from peripheral blood. The sequence derives from a woman older than 75 with acute or convalescent COVID-19. The chain recombines TRBV28 with TRBJ1-3; 12 bases align to TRBD1. CDR3 DNA sequence: TGTGCCAGCAGTCGATACGGGACAGGGGGCGGAAACACCATATATTTT. This translates into CASSRYGTGGGNTIYF.